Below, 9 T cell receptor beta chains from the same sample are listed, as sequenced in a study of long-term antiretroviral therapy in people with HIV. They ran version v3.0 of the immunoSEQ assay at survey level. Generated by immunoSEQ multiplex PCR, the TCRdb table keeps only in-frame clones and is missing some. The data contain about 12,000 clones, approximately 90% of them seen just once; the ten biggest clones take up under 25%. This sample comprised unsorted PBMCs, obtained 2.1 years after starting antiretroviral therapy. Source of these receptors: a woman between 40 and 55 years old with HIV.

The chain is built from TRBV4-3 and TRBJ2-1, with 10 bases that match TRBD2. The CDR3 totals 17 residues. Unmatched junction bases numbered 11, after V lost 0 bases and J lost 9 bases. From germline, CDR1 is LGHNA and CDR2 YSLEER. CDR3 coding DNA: TGCGCCAGCAGCCAAGATAAGGCTAGCGGGGGCTCTCCTGAGCAGTTCTTC. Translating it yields CASSQDKASGGSPEQFF.

The CDR3: CASSLHTGTGGGRDYGYTF. CDR3 nucleotides: TGTGCCAGCAGCCTCCATACCGGGACAGGGGGAGGCCGCGACTATGGCTACACCTTC. The chain has TRBV5-5 and TRBJ1-2, with 11 bases identical to TRBD1. After removal of 4 bases from V and 3 bases from J, the junction contained 17 bases not matched to a gene. This CDR3 region has 19 residues. Germline loops: CDR1 SGHKS, CDR2 YYEKEE (reference sequence).

CDR3 DNA sequence: TGTGCCTCAGCGGGCAGGGGGGAAAAACTGTTTTTT. Protein sequence: CASAGRGEKLFF. The rearrangement uses TRBV6-6 and TRBJ1-4, with TRBD1 matching 7 bases. V lost 11 bases and J lost 8; bases outside the gene matches: 8. CDR3 length equals 12 residues. The germline CDR1 and CDR2 sequences are MNHNY and SVGAGI (reference sequence).

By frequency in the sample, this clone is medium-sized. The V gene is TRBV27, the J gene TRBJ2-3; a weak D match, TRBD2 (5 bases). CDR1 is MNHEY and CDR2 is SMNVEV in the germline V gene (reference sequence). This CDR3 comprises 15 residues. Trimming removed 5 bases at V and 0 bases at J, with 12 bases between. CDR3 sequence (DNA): TGTGCCAGCAGTCCAACGGGAATTAGCACAGATACGCAGTATTTT. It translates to CASSPTGISTDTQYF.

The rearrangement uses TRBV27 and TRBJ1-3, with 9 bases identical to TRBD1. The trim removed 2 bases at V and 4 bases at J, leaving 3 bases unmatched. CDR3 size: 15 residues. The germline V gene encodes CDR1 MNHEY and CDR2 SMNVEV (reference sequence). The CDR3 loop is CASSLGGTGGNTIYF. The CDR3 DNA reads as TGTGCCAGCAGTTTAGGGGGGACAGGGGGAAACACCATATATTTT.

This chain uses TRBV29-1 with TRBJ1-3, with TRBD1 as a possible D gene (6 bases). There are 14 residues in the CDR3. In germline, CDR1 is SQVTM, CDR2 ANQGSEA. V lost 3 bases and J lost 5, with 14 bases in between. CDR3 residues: CSVDGDKSRNTIYF. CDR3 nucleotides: TGCAGCGTTGATGGGGACAAGAGTAGAAACACCATATATTTT.

CDR3 coding DNA: TGTGCCAGCAGCTATGGGACGGCTGGAAACACCATATATTTT. As protein: CASSYGTAGNTIYF. The chain links TRBV9 to TRBJ1-3; D possibly corresponds to TRBD1 (5 bases). Germline V CDR1 and CDR2: SGDLS, YYNGEE. CDR3 size: 14 residues. Trimming shortened V by 4 bases and J by 2 bases, and 10 bases separated the two germline ends.

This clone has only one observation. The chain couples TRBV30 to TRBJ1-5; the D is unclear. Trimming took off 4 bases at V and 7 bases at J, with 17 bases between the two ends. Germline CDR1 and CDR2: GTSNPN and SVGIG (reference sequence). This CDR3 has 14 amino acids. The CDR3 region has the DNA TGTGCCTGGAAATCGGGTGGGGTGAGGCAGCCCCAGCATTTT. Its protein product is CAWKSGGVRQPQHF.

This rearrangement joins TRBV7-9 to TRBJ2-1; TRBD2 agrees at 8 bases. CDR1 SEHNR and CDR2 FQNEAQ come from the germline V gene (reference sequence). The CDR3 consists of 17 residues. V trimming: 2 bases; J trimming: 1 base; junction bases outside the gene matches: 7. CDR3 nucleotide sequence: TGTGCCAGCAGCTTACGGGGGGGCCCCGAGTCCTACAATGAGCAGTTCTTC. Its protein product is CASSLRGGPESYNEQFF.